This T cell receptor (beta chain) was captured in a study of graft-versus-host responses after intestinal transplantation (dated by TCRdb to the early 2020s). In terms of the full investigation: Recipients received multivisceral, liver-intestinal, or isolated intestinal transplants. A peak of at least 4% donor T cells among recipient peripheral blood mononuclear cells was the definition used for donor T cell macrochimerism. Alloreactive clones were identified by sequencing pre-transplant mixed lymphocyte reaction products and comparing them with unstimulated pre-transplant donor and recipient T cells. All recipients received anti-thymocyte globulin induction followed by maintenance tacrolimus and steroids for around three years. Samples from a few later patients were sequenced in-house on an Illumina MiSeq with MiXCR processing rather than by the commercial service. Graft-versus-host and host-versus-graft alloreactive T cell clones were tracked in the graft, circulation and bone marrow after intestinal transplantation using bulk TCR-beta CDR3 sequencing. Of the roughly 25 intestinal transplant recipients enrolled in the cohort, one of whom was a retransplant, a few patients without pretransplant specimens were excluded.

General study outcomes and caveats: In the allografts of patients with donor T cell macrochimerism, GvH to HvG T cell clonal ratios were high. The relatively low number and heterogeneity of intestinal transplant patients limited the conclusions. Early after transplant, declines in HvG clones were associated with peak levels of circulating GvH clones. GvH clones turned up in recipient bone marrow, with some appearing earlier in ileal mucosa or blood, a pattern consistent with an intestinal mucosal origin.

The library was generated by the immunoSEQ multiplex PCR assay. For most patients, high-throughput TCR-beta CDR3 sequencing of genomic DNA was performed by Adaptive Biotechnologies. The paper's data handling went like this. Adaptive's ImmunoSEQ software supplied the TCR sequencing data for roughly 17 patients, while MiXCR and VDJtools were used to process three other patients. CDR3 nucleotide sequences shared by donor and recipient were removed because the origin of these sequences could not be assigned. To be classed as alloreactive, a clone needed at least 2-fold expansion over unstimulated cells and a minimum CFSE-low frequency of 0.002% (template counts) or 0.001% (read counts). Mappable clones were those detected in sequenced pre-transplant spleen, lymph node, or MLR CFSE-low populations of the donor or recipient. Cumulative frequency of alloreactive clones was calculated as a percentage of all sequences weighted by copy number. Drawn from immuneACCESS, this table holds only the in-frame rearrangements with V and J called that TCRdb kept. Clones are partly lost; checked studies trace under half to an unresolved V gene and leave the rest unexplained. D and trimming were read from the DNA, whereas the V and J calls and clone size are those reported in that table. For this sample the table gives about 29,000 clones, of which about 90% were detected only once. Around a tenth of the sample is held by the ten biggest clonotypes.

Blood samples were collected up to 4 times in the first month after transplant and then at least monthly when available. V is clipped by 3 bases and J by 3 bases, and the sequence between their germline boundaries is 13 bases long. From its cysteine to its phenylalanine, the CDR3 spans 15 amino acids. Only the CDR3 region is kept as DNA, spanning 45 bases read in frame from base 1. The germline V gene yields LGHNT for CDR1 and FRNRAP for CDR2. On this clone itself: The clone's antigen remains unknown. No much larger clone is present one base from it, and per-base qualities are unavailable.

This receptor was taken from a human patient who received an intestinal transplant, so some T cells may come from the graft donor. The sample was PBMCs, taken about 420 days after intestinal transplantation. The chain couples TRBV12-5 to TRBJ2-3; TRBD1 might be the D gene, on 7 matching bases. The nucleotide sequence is TGTGCTAGTGGTTTTGGAGGGGGCGCGACAGATACGCAGTATTTT. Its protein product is CASGFGGGATDTQYF. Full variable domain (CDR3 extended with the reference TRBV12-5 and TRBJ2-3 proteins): DARVTQTPRHKVTEMGQEVTMRCQPILGHNTVFWYRQTMMQGLELLAYFRNRAPLDDSGMPKDRFSAEMPDATLATLKIQPSEPRDSAVYFCASGFGGGATDTQYFGPGTRLTVL.